In its sample, the clone carrying this T cell receptor (beta chain) was seen many times. The antigen is unknown. The data were taken from a study of T cell repertoires in cytomegalovirus infection. Study background: It was the public TCR beta signatures that indicated both CMV infection and matching HLA type.

TCRdb reprocessed the reads via MiXCR and lists one record per CDR3 protein. Counted here are 450,000 to 600,000 distinct CDR3 sequences, approximately 11% occurring once; the ten biggest clones make up roughly a tenth. Findings and caveats of the study: Using cumulative public TCR beta family frequency, the authors identified those who carried CMV together with the relevant HLA. In two of eight donors, the top clonotype was HLA-C-restricted CMV-specific.

In germline, CDR1 is SGHTA, CDR2 FQGNSA. V was clipped by 5 bases and J by 6 bases; unmatched bases: 4. The CDR3 runs 13 residues. The sample was PBMCs. This chain connects TRBV7-2 to TRBJ1-5, with 7 positions matching TRBD1. The clonotype originates from a human donor in good health (CMV status not recorded). Some clones in this sample may be carry-over from other donors' samples. This CDR3 reads CASSRRGGQPQHF. The DNA of the CDR3 is TGTGCCAGCAGCCGCAGGGGGGGTCAGCCCCAGCATTTT.